This T cell receptor beta chain was observed in a study of cytomegalovirus exposure and HLA in healthy donors. Background on the study: HLA-typed donors were the source of around 85 million unique TCRs held in an early data release. Falling in the Caucasian-associated ancestry cluster were 81% of around 370 genotyped donors. General study points: There were some public TCRs occurring in many donors, but most TCR sequences were rare. Apparent HLA restriction characterized most CMV-associated TCR beta chains in a later analysis.

Amplification used 60 Vbeta primers and 13 Jbeta primers. Assay: immunoSEQ multiplex PCR; the TCRdb copy retains only in-frame clones and omits some. This table holds some 150,000 clones, 64% found once. To note about this clone: Its cognate antigen is unknown.

This CDR3 is built from 16 residues. Trimming pared 1 base from V and 0 bases from J, leaving 13 bases between. CDR1 and CDR2 from the germline V gene are KGHSH and LQKENI. The source of this sequence is a woman in her thirties or forties in good health and CMV-seronegative. The chain recombines TRBV18 with TRBJ2-7; perhaps TRBD1 as D (5 bases). The sample taken for sequencing was PBMCs. The CDR3: CASSPQGSGASYEQYF. The CDR3 DNA reads TGTGCCAGCTCACCACAGGGCTCTGGGGCCTCCTACGAGCAGTACTTC.